These T cell receptor beta chains were read from a single sample in a study of OX40 agonist ivuxolimab in advanced cancers. Using immunoSEQ multiplex PCR, the repertoire was profiled, and TCRdb retains in-frame clones only, with some absent. The sample yields 60,000 to 75,000 clones, around 90% seen once. This sample comprised CD4+ or CD8+ T cells sorted from blood, obtained in a trial of the OX40 agonist ivuxolimab. The source of these receptors is an adult with an advanced solid tumor such as melanoma, head and neck, liver or kidney cancer. The CDR3 runs from the conserved cysteine through the conserved F or W. D genes are given only for firm matches. Some rows mark clone size as missing; the rest say once, few, many or name a class of expanded clone.

>TRBJ2-2|TRBV7-3|NA|TRBD1
CASSQTLGQGASGELFF
TGTGCCAGCAGCCAAACTCTGGGACAGGGGGCATCCGGGGAGCTGTTTTTT
>TRBJ2-1|TRBV29-1|NA|TRBD2
CSVEGSGGAVEQFF
TGCAGCGTTGAAGGTAGCGGGGGGGCAGTTGAGCAGTTCTTC
>TRBJ2-2|TRBV7-3|NA|NA
CASSLLPLLSRGTGELFF
TGTGCCAGCAGCTTATTACCCCTGCTGTCTCGGGGTACCGGGGAGCTGTTTTTT
>TRBJ1-1|TRBV13|NA|NA
CASSTRQTNTEAFF
TGTGCCAGCAGCACCCGACAGACGAACACTGAAGCTTTCTTT
>TRBJ2-1|TRBV19|NA|TRBD1
CASSPTGAYNEQFF
TGTGCCAGTAGTCCAACAGGGGCCTACAATGAGCAGTTCTTC
>TRBJ1-2|TRBV29-1|NA|NA
CSVINVDYGYTF
TGCAGCGTTATAAATGTAGACTATGGCTACACCTTC
>TRBJ2-7|TRBV28|NA|NA
CASSLSVGTQYEQYF
TGTGCCAGCAGTTTATCGGTGGGGACACAGTACGAGCAGTACTTC
>TRBJ1-2|TRBV9|NA|NA
CASSISGTRHNYGYTF
TGTGCCAGCAGCATTTCCGGGACAAGACATAACTATGGCTACACCTTC
>TRBJ1-5|TRBV6-1|NA|NA
CASSEGTYRVAQPQHF
TGTGCCAGCAGTGAAGGAACATACAGGGTTGCTCAGCCCCAGCATTTT
>TRBJ2-5|TRBV7-6|NA|NA
CASSLGPGKQETQYF
TGTGCCAGCAGCCTGGGGCCGGGAAAACAAGAGACCCAGTACTTC
>TRBJ1-2|TRBV19|once|NA
CASTTGAGSHGYTF
TGTGCCAGTACCACCGGGGCAGGCTCGCATGGCTACACCTTC
>TRBJ2-7|TRBV5-6|NA|TRBD2
CASSLTSEAPSEQYF
TGTGCCAGCAGCTTGACTAGCGAGGCCCCTTCGGAGCAGTACTTC
>TRBJ1-3|TRBV14|NA|NA
CASSQETAGNTIYF
TGTGCCAGCAGCCAAGAAACGGCGGGAAACACCATATATTTT
>TRBJ2-3|TRBV7-9|once|NA
CASSSPGQEADTQYF
TGTGCCAGCAGCTCTCCGGGCCAGGAGGCAGATACGCAGTATTTT
>TRBJ2-5|TRBV5-1|NA|TRBD2
CASSLDEASGVQETQYF
TGCGCCAGCAGCTTGGACGAGGCTAGCGGGGTCCAAGAGACCCAGTACTTC
>TRBJ1-1|TRBV10-3|NA|TRBD1
CAINSGQGVTEAFF
TGTGCCATCAACTCGGGACAGGGCGTGACTGAAGCTTTCTTT
>TRBJ2-1|TRBV7-3|NA|NA
CASSLTSPASSYNEQFF
TGTGCCAGCAGCTTAACGTCGCCAGCCTCGTCCTACAATGAGCAGTTCTTC
>TRBJ1-5|TRBV6-6|NA|NA
CASSLQGYGNQPQHF
TGTGCCAGCAGCCTTCAGGGGTACGGCAATCAGCCCCAGCATTTT
>TRBJ1-6|TRBV27|once|NA
CASRPGLDNSPLHF
TGTGCCAGCAGACCGGGCCTCGATAATTCACCCCTCCACTTT
>TRBJ1-1|TRBV9|NA|NA
CASSVVTNTEAFF
TGTGCCAGCAGCGTAGTGACGAACACTGAAGCTTTCTTT
>TRBJ2-2|TRBV27|NA|TRBD2
CASSRLAGDLAGELFF
TGTGCCAGCAGTCGATTAGCGGGAGACCTTGCCGGGGAGCTGTTTTTT
>TRBJ2-1|TRBV7-9|NA|NA
CASSWATDNEQFF
TGTGCCAGCAGCTGGGCGACGGACAATGAGCAGTTCTTC
>TRBJ2-3|TRBV2|NA|TRBD1
CASSEAWTGSTDTQYF
TGTGCCAGCAGTGAAGCCTGGACAGGGTCGACAGATACGCAGTATTTT
>TRBJ2-1|TRBV2|NA|TRBD2
CASSGLGRGAYNEQFF
TGTGCCAGCAGCGGACTCGGGCGGGGGGCTTACAATGAGCAGTTCTTC